The source of this TCR beta chain is a study of cytomegalovirus exposure and HLA in healthy donors. General study results and limits: An analysis that came later showed most CMV-associated TCR beta chains appearing HLA-restricted.

A multiplex PCR was run with 60 Vbeta primers and 13 Jbeta primers. The protocol was immunoSEQ multiplex PCR, while the TCRdb copy is restricted to in-frame clones and leaves out a portion. The table includes roughly 110,000 clones, more than 65% detected once. Worth noting for this clone: Its cognate antigen is unknown.

V lost 4 bases and J 9 bases, leaving 19 bases between the germline ends. The CDR3 totals 15 residues. Germline CDR1 and CDR2: MNHNS and SASEGT. The J gene is TRBJ2-1, the V gene TRBV6-1, with a tentative D call TRBD1 (7 bases). Sequencing was done on a sample of PBMCs. The receptor comes from a boy younger than 18 in good health and CMV-seronegative. CDR3 amino acids: CASSGPSGQGGEQFF. CDR3 nucleotide sequence: TGTGCCAGCAGTGGGCCCAGCGGGCAGGGGGGTGAGCAGTTCTTC.